This T cell receptor (beta chain) was found in a study of T cell clonality in common variable immunodeficiency. Findings and caveats of the study: Shared TCRbeta clones were fewer between CVID subjects than controls. TCRbeta clonality was increased in CVID versus healthy controls.

Profiled with immunoSEQ multiplex PCR; TCRdb holds only in-frame clones, not every one. Listed for the sample are 35,000 to 50,000 clones, none seen a single time. Germline V gene sequence: CDR1 SGHTA, CDR2 FQGTGA. This CDR3 spans 15 amino acids. The ends were cut back, 2 bases at V and 5 bases at J, with 15 bases in the middle. There are many counts of this clone. As yet, its antigen is unknown. The read terminates 3 residues ahead of where the CDR3 ends, so the germline J gene completes it. This rearrangement joins TRBV7-3 to TRBJ1-1, with D possibly TRBD1 on 6 matching bases. Sequenced input: peripheral blood mononuclear cells. This receptor was identified in a person aged 18-69 years in good health. CDR3 DNA, as far as it was read: TGTGCCAGCAGCTTAGTTGGGGGCGCGAAGACTGAA. Protein product: CASSLVGGAKTE. The whole CDR3 sequence is CASSLVGGAKTEAFF.